Presented here are 5 T cell receptor beta chains from one specimen sequenced in a study. Tregs were sorted as CD4+CD25+CD127-/low cells. TCRdb processed the 5' RACE reads anew with MiXCR; each CDR3 protein has one entry. The sample includes some 30,000 distinct CDR3 sequences, 25% to 30% of them seen just once. The sequencing sample was made of tumor-infiltrating Tregs sorted from the breast tumor. The origin of the receptors is a female donor with breast cancer.

There are a few counts of this clonotype. A much larger clone lies a single base off, so this may be a read error. The chain carries TRBV5-1 and TRBJ1-1, with 7 bases fitting TRBD1. From germline, CDR1 is SGHRS and CDR2 YFSETQ. The CDR3 sequence is 13 residues long. CDR3: CASSRTGEVRPLF. CDR3 bases: TGCGCCAGCAGCCGGACAGGCGAAGTTCGTCCTCTCTTT.

Points on this clonotype: Germline is not matched at one junction end, which may reflect a read error. This sequence joins TRBV24-1 and TRBJ2-1; D uncertain. This CDR3 spans 16 amino acids. In germline, CDR1 is KGHDR, CDR2 SFDVKD. The CDR3 here is CAASDGAKTTYNEQFF. The CDR3 DNA follows: TGTGCCGCCAGTGATGGAGCCAAAACCACCTACAATGAGCAGTTCTTC.

This clonotype was picked up many times. This rearrangement joins TRBV5-1 to TRBJ1-1; 9 bases align to TRBD1. The germline V gene has CDR1 SGHRS and CDR2 YFSETQ. The trim removed 4 bases at V and 1 base at J, leaving 2 bases unmatched. The CDR3 runs 14 residues. CDR3 DNA: TGCGCCAGCAGCATACAGGGGGCGAACACTGAAGCTTTCTTT. It is translated as CASSIQGANTEAFF.

In its sample, this clonotype was seen many times. CDR3 in amino acids: CASSSWAREYSNQPQHF. The CDR3 DNA reads as TGTGCCAGCAGCTCCTGGGCCAGGGAGTATAGCAATCAGCCCCAGCATTTT. The chain joins TRBV5-6 to TRBJ1-5; possible D gene TRBD1, 5 bases. Germline lookup yields CDR1 SGHDT and CDR2 YYEEEE. The CDR3 is 17 residues long. Trimming shortened V by 3 bases and J by 0 bases, and 16 bases separated the two germline ends.

This clonotype is deemed medium-sized. The chain carries TRBV5-1 and TRBJ2-1; D is ambiguous. Trimming stripped 1 base from V and 4 bases from J, with 18 bases between. The CDR3 loop spans 17 amino acids. The germline V gene encodes CDR1 SGHRS and CDR2 YFSETQ. The CDR3 loop reads CASSLRAGTLYYNEQFF. DNA of the CDR3: TGCGCCAGCAGCTTGAGGGCAGGTACGCTCTATTACAATGAGCAGTTCTTC.